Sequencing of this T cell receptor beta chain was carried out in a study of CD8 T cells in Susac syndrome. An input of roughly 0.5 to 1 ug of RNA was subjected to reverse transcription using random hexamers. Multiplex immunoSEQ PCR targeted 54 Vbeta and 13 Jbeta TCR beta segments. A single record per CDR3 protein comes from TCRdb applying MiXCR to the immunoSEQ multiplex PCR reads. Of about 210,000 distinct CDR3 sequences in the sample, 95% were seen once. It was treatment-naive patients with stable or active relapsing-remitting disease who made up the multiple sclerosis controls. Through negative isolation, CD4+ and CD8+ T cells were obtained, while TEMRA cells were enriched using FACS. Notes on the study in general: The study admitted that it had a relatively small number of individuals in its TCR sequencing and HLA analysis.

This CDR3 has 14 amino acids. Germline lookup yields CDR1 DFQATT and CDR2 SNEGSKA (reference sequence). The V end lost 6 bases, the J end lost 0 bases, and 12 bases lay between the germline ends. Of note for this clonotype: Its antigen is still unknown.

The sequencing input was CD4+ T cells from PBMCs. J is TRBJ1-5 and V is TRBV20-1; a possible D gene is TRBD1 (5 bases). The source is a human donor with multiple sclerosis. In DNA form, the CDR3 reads TGCAGTGCGAAGACAGTGAATAGCAATCAGCCCCAGCATTTT. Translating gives CSAKTVNSNQPQHF.